One sample yielded the 5 T cell receptor beta chains listed below, sequenced in a study of glioma-infiltrating T cells after dendritic cell vaccination. Regarding time point: after dendritic cell vaccination, including at tumor progression/relapse. Here immunoSEQ multiplex PCR was the method, and the copy in TCRdb shows in-frame clones only, minus some. The sample has tens of thousands of clones, 85% seen once. The starting material was blood, obtained after dendritic cell vaccination. Receptor source: a human donor with glioblastoma.

The CDR3 here is CASSPFSGSGFYEQYF. CDR3 coding DNA: TGTGCCAGCTCACCGTTCAGCGGATCAGGATTCTACGAGCAGTACTTC. The rearrangement uses TRBV18 and TRBJ2-7, with D possibly being TRBD2 (5 bases). Germline lookup yields CDR1 KGHSH and CDR2 LQKENI. Trimming removed 3 bases at V and 3 bases at J, with 18 bases between. CDR3 length equals 16 residues.

Comment on this clone: At the DNA level, this CDR3 is encoded by other sequences in the same sample as well. The rearrangement joins TRBV30 to TRBJ1-4; 9 positions agree with TRBD1. Germline-derived CDR1 and CDR2 are GTSNPN and SVGIG (reference sequence). V gave up 1 base and J gave up 5 bases; unmatched junction bases: 14. This CDR3 is 18 amino acids long. DNA for the CDR3: TGTGCCTGGAGTGGAGGGTCCTTTACCGGGACAGGGAATGAAAAACTGTTTTTT. Translation: CAWSGGSFTGTGNEKLFF.

The rearrangement links TRBV14 to TRBJ2-5; TRBD1 is a possible D gene (6 bases). CDR3 length equals 14 residues. Trimming stripped 4 bases from V and 0 bases from J, with 9 bases between. CDR1 is SGHDN, CDR2 FVKESK, per germline. Here the CDR3 DNA reads TGTGCCAGCAGCCCGGGACACTACCAAGAGACCCAGTACTTC. Protein: CASSPGHYQETQYF.

J is TRBJ2-7 and V is TRBV6-1; TRBD1 aligns across 7 bases. J was trimmed by 6 bases and V by 6 bases; bases with no gene match: 8. This CDR3 is built from 13 residues. Germline V CDR1 and CDR2: MNHNS, SASEGT. CDR3 nucleotide sequence: TGTGCCAGCAGAGACAGGGTAAACGGCGAGCAGTACTTC. Encoded protein: CASRDRVNGEQYF.

This clone was seen a handful of times. The chain couples TRBV19 to TRBJ2-7, with D perhaps TRBD1 (6 bases). This CDR3 has 14 residues. CDR1 and CDR2 (germline): LNHDA, SQIVND (reference sequence). With 7 bases removed from V and 1 base from J, the gap between germline ends came to 14 bases. The DNA of the CDR3 is TGTGCCAGTAAACAGGGAACGAGTTCCTACGAGCAGTACTTC. Translated: CASKQGTSSYEQYF.